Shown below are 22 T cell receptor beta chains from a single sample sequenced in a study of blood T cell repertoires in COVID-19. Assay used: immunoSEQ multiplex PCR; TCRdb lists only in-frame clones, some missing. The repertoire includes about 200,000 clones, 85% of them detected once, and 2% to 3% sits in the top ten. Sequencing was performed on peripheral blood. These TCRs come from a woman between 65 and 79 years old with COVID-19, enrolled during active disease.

CDR3 sequence reads: CASSPSGGASGAYEQYF. The CDR3 DNA sequence: TGTGCCAGCAGTCCCTCGGGGGGGGCTAGCGGAGCCTACGAGCAGTACTTC. The rearrangement uses TRBV28 and TRBJ2-7, with 8 positions matching TRBD2. This CDR3 is built from 17 residues. V lost 5 bases and J lost 2; bases outside the gene matches: 14. Germline CDR1 MDHEN, CDR2 SYDVKM.

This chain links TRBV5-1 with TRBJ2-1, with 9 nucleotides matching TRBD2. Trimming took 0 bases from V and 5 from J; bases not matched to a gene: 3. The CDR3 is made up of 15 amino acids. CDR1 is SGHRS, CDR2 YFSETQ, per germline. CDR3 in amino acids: CASSLVAGADNEQFF. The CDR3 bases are TGCGCCAGCAGCTTGGTAGCGGGAGCGGACAATGAGCAGTTCTTC.

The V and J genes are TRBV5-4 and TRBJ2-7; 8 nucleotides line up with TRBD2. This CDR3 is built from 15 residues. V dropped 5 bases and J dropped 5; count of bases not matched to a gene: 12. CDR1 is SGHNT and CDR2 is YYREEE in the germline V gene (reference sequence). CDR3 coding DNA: TGTGCCAGCAGGCCCGGGACTAGGGGAGAGGACGAGCAGTACTTC. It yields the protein CASRPGTRGEDEQYF.

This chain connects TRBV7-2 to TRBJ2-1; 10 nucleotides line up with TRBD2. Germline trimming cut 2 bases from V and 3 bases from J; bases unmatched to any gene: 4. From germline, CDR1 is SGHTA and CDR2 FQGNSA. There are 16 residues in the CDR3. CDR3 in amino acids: CASSLSTSGIYNEQFF. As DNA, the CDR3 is TGTGCCAGCAGCTTATCTACTAGCGGGATCTACAATGAGCAGTTCTTC.

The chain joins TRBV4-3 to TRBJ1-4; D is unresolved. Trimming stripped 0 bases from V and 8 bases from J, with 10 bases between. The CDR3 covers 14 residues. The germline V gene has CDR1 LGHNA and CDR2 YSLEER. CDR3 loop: CASSQDLRVEKLFF. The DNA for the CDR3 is TGCGCCAGCAGCCAAGATTTGAGGGTCGAAAAACTGTTTTTT.

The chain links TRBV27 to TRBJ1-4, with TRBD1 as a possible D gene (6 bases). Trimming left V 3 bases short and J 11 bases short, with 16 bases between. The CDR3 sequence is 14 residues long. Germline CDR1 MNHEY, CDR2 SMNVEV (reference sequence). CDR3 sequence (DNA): TGTGCCAGCAGTTTCCAGGGGTCCCTTGAGAAACTGTTTTTT. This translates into CASSFQGSLEKLFF.

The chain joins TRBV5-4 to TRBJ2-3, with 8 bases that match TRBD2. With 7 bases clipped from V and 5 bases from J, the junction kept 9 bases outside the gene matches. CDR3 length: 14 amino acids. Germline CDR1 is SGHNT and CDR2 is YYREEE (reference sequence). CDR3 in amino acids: CASGAGAPVDTQYF. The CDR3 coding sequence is TGTGCCAGCGGAGCGGGAGCCCCGGTAGATACGCAGTATTTT. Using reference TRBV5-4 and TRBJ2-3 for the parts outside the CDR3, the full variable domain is ETGVTQSPTHLIKTRGQQVTLRCSSQSGHNTVSWYQQALGQGPQFIFQYYREEENGRGNFPPRFSGLQFPNYSSELNVNALELDDSALYLCASGAGAPVDTQYFGPGTRLTVL.

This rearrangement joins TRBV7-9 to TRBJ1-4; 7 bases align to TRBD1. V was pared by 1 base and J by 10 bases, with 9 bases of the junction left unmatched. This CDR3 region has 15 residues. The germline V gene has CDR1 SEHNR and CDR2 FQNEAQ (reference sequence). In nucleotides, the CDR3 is TGTGCCAGCAGCTTAGAACAGGGGATTGGGGGAAAACTGTTTTTT. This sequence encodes CASSLEQGIGGKLFF. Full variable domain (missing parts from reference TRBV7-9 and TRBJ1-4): DTGVSQNPRHKITKRGQNVTFRCDPISEHNRLYWYRQTLGQGPEFLTYFQNEAQLEKSRLLSDRFSAERPKGSFSTLEIQRTEQGDSAMYLCASSLEQGIGGKLFFGSGTQLSVL.

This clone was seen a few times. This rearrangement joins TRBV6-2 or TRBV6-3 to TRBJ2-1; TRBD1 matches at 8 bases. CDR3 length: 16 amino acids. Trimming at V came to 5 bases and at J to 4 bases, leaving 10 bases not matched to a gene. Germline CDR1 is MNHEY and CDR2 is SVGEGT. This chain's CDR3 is CASSTGQGAMYNEQFF. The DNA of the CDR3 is TGTGCCAGCAGTACCGGCCAGGGGGCGATGTACAATGAGCAGTTCTTC.

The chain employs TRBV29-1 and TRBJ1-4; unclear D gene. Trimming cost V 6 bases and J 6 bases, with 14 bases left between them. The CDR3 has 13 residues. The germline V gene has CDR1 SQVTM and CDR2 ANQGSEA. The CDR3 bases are TGCAGCGTCACGCCTGGCCCCGATGAAAAACTGTTTTTT. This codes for CSVTPGPDEKLFF.

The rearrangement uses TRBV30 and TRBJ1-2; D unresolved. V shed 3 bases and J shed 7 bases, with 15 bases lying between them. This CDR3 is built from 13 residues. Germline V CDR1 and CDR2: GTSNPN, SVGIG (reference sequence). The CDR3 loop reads CAWSPQVSSGYTF. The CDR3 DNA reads TGTGCCTGGAGCCCCCAGGTGTCCTCTGGCTACACCTTC.

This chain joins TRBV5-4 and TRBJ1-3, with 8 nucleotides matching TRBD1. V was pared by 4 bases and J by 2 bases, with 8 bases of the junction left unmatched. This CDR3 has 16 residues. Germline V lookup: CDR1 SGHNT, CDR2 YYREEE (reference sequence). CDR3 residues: CASSHAPGQAGNTIYF. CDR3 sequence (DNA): TGTGCCAGCAGCCACGCCCCGGGACAGGCTGGAAACACCATATATTTT.

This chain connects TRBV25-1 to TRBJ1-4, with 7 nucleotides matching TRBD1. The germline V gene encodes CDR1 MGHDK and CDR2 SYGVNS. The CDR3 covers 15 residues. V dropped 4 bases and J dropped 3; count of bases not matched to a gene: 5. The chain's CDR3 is CASSAYRGANEKLFF. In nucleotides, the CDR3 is TGTGCCAGCAGTGCCTACAGGGGTGCTAATGAAAAACTGTTTTTT.

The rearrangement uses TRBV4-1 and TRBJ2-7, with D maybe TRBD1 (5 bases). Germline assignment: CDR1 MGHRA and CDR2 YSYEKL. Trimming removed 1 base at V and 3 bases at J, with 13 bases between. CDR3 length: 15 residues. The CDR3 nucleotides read TGCGCCAGCAGCCAAGTGACAGACGGAAACTACGAGCAGTACTTC. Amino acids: CASSQVTDGNYEQYF.

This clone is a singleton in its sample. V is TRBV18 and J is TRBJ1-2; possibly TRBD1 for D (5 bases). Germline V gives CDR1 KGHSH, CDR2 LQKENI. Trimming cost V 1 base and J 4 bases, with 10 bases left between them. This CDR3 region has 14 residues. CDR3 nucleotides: TGTGCCAGCTCACCACGGGGCAGAGGCTATGGCTACACCTTC. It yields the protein CASSPRGRGYGYTF.

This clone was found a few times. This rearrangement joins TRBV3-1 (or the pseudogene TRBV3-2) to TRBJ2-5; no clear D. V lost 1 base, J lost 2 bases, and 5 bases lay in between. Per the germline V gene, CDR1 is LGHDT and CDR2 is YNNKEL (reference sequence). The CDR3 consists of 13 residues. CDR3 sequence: CASSQAPQETQYF. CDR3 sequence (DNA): TGTGCCAGCAGCCAAGCCCCGCAAGAGACCCAGTACTTC.

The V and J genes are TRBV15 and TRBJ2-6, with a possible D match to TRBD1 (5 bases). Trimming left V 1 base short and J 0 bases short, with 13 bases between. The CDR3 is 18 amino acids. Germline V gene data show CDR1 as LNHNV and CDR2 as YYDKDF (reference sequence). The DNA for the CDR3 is TGTGCCACCAGCAGAGTAGGGGTTCTTAACTCTGGGGCCAACGTCCTGACTTTC. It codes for CATSRVGVLNSGANVLTF.

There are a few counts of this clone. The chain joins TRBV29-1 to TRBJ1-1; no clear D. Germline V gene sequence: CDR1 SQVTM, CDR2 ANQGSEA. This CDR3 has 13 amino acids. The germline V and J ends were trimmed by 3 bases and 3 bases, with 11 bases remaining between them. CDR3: CSVDRQRDTEAFF. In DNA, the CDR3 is TGCAGCGTTGACAGGCAGAGGGACACTGAAGCTTTCTTT.

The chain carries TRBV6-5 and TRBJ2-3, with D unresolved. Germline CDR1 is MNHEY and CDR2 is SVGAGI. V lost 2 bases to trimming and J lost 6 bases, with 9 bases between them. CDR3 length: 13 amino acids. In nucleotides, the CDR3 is TGTGCCAGCAGTTACGGTAGAGTGGATACGCAGTATTTT. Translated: CASSYGRVDTQYF.

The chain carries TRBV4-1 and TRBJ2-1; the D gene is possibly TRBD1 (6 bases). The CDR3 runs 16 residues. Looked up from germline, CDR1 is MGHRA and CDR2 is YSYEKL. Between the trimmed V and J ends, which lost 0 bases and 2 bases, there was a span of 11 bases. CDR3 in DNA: TGCGCCAGCAGCCAAGATGAACAGGGAGCCTACAATGAGCAGTTCTTC. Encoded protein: CASSQDEQGAYNEQFF.

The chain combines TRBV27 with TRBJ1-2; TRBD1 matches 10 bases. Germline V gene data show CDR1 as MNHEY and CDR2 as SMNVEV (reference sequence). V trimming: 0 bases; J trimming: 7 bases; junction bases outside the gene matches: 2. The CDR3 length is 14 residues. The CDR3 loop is CASSLSGQGIGYTF. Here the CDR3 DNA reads TGTGCCAGCAGTTTATCGGGACAGGGGATTGGCTACACCTTC.

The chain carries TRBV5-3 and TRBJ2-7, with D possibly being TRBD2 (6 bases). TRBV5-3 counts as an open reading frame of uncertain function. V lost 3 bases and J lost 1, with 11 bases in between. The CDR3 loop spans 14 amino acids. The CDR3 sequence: CARSWGERSYEQYF. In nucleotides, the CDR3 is TGTGCCAGAAGCTGGGGGGAAAGGTCCTACGAGCAGTACTTC.